This T cell receptor (beta chain) was obtained from a study of cytomegalovirus exposure and HLA in healthy donors. The CDR3 length is 16 residues. Germline assignment: CDR1 SGHTA and CDR2 FQGNSA. Trimming stripped 2 bases from V and 1 base from J, with 14 bases between. Only a few counts were recorded for this clone. What it binds is not known. General study results and limits: At a 0.05 false discovery rate, a later analysis found 15,000 to 20,000 TCR beta sequences to be associated with HLA alleles. As confirmed in vitro, a few CMV-associated chains were specific for CMV antigens. In an earlier analysis, most TCR beta V segments were productive about 87% or about 30% of the time. Looking again later, the authors saw that most CMV-associated TCR beta chains seemed HLA-restricted.

The primer mix had 60 Vbeta and 13 Jbeta primers. TCRdb keeps only in-frame clones here, not all; method: immunoSEQ multiplex PCR. This sample has under 200,000 clones; 12% occur once, and the top ten carry over 6.5%. Sequencing was performed on PBMCs. The chain has TRBV7-2 and TRBJ1-2; D gene ambiguous. The receptor was derived from a man aged 50 to 60 in good health and CMV-seropositive. This CDR3 is CASSLSPVNSNYGYTF. In DNA, the CDR3 is TGTGCCAGCAGCTTAAGTCCGGTGAACAGTAACTATGGCTACACCTTC.